This T cell receptor beta chain was identified in a study of blood T cell repertoires in COVID-19. Study overall: The United States, Italy and Spain provided the acute and convalescent COVID-19 samples. In each case, the material was cDNA or gDNA derived from T cells, B-cell-depleted T cells, or PBMCs.

The germline V gene encodes CDR1 MNHEY and CDR2 SMNVEV (reference sequence). V lost 6 bases, J lost 5 bases, and 4 bases stayed unmatched. CDR3 length: 13 residues. In the study's own analysis: Amplification of reference gene primers was used by the study to estimate nucleated cell counts. The data were produced by immunoSEQ multiplex PCR, yet TCRdb's version contains in-frame clones alone and is incomplete. V, J and clone size are those of that table, while D and trimming were read from the DNA. Of around 150,000 clones in the sample, roughly 93% were seen once. This TCR was sampled from a woman aged 45-65 years with acute or convalescent COVID-19. The sequenced sample was peripheral blood. The chain combines TRBV27 with TRBJ1-1; 9 nucleotides match TRBD1. CDR3 sequence reads: CASRGTGRTEAFF. The CDR3, as DNA: TGTGCCAGCAGAGGGACAGGGAGGACTGAAGCTTTCTTT.